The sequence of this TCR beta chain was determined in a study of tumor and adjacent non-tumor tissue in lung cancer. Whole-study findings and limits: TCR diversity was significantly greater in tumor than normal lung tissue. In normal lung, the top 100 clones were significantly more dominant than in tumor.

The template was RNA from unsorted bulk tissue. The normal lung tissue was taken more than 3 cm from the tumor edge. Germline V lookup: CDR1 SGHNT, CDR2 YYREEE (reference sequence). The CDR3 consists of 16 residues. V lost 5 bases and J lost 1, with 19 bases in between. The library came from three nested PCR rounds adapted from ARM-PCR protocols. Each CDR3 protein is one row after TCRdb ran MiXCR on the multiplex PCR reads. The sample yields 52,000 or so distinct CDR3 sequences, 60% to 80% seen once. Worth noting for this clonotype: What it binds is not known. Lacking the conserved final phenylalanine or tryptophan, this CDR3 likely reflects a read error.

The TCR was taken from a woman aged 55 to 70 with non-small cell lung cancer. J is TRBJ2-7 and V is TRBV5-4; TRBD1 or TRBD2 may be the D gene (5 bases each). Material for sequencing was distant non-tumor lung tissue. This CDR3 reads CASSSGGVQRSYEQYL. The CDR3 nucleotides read TGTGCCAGCAGTTCTGGGGGTGTGCAAAGATCCTACGAGCAGTACCTC.